This T cell receptor beta chain is from a study of vaccination and CD4 T cells after COVID-19. This CDR3 is 14 amino acids long. Between the trimmed V and J ends, which lost 5 bases and 2 bases, there was a span of 7 bases. Per germline, CDR1 SGHNT and CDR2 YENEEA. As to time point: late sampling 161 to 241 days after vaccination in a few convalescent patients. Stated treatment: approximately 11-day PBMC culture with coronavirus spike peptide pools or control peptides (ViraFEST assay). Dates of positive PCR ran from March to December 2020, before US Alpha, Beta and Delta variants. With respect to this clonotype: Its antigen is still unknown.

Study-wide results and caveats: The rise in median SARS-CoV-2-reactive clonotypes, from around 20 to 38, was not significant.

The Oncomine TCR Beta short-read assay was what sequenced the DNA obtained from cultured CD4+ T cells. From the PCR reads, TCRdb called clonotypes with MiXCR, one entry per CDR3 protein. The data contain nearly 25,000 distinct CDR3 sequences, roughly 29% of them singletons. The receptor comes from a human donor who had recovered from COVID-19. This specimen was CD4+ T cells from blood, cultured in vitro, taken about 7 months after SARS-CoV-2 vaccination. V gene TRBV11-3 combines with J gene TRBJ2-6, with D unclear. CDR3 loop: CASSERPGANVLTF. CDR3 in DNA: TGTGCCAGCAGCGAAAGGCCTGGGGCCAACGTCCTGACTTTC.